What follows are 2 T cell receptor beta chains derived from one specimen sequenced in a study of blood T cells in healthy people across ages. Sample-barcoded 5' priming and a J-beta primer mix drove a second PCR of roughly 6 to 12 cycles. TCRdb recomputed calls from the 5' RACE reads with MiXCR, one row per CDR3 protein. The table includes under 1,000,000 distinct CDR3 sequences, 35% to 40% detected once. The sequencing sample was made of blood. The receptors here all came from a young man in good health.

This clonotype was found once. A read error is possible here, since a much larger clone lies one base away. The chain employs TRBV9 and TRBJ2-5, with D tentatively TRBD1 (6 bases). Germline-derived CDR1 and CDR2 are SGDLS and YYNGEE. This CDR3 is 17 amino acids long. The CDR3 loop is CVSSVDAGGAYTQTQYF. The CDR3 region has the DNA TGTGTCAGCAGCGTAGACGCTGGGGGCGCTTACACTCAGACCCAGTACTTC.

This clonotype was counted between two and nine times. V gene TRBV6-1 combines with J gene TRBJ2-7, with unresolved D. Germline V gives CDR1 MNHNS, CDR2 SASEGT. This CDR3 has 15 amino acids. V dropped 7 bases and J dropped 5 bases, with 21 bases sitting between them. The CDR3 loop is CASTPGSTLNHEQYF. The CDR3 nucleotides read TGTGCCAGCACTCCGGGTTCGACGCTAAACCACGAGCAGTACTTC.